This TCR beta chain was recorded in a study of blood T cell repertoires in COVID-19. Only in-frame clones appear in the TCRdb table, and some are missing; sequencing was by immunoSEQ multiplex PCR. Among 330,000 or so clones listed, 87% were seen once. This receptor was taken from a man aged 25-45 years with COVID-19, enrolled during active disease. The specimen sequenced was peripheral blood.

CDR3 loop: CASSLVGGTYEQYF. The CDR3 nucleotides read TGTGCCAGCAGCTTAGTGGGGGGTACCTACGAGCAGTACTTC. This rearrangement joins TRBV7-2 to TRBJ2-7, with D perhaps TRBD2 (6 bases). V was pared by 1 base and J by 2 bases, with 9 bases between. The CDR3 covers 14 residues. CDR1 is SGHTA, CDR2 FQGNSA, per germline.